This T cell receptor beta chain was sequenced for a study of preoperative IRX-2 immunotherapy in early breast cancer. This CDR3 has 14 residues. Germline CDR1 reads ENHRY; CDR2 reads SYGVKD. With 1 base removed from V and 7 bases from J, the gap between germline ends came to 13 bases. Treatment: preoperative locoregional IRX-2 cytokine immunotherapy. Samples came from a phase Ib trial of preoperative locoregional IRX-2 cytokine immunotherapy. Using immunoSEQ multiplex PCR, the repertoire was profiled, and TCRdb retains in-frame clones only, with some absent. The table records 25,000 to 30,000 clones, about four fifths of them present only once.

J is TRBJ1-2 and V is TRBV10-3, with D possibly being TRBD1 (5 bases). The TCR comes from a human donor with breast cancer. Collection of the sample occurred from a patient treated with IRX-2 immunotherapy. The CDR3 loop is CAISEFKDKGGYTF. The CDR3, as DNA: TGTGCCATCAGTGAGTTTAAGGACAAAGGTGGCTACACCTTC.